This T cell receptor beta chain was profiled in a study of OX40 agonist ivuxolimab in advanced cancers. About the study: Each dose-escalation patient presented with hepatocellular carcinoma, melanoma, renal cell or head and neck cancer.

Deletions cut 4 bases from V and 2 bases from J, with 18 bases between. The CDR3 is made up of 16 amino acids. Looked up from germline, CDR1 is ENHRY and CDR2 is SYGVKD. Sequenced by immunoSEQ multiplex PCR; TCRdb stores in-frame clones only, minus some. The sample shows some 69,000 clones, 80% to 95% of them seen only once. The rearrangement links TRBV10-3 to TRBJ2-7; D remains ambiguous. The sequencing used CD4+ or CD8+ T cells sorted from blood, collected in a trial of the OX40 agonist ivuxolimab. The TCR sequence derives from an adult with an advanced solid tumor such as melanoma, head and neck, liver or kidney cancer. CDR3 loop: CAISAKTSATAYEQYF. The DNA of the CDR3 is TGTGCCATCAGTGCGAAAACTTCGGCTACGGCCTACGAGCAGTACTTC.